This record covers a single T cell receptor (beta chain). This sample is drawn from a study of blood T cell repertoires in COVID-19. In germline, CDR1 is MGHDK, CDR2 SYGVNS. The CDR3 extends over 13 amino acids. V lost 8 bases to trimming and J lost 4 bases; unmatched junction nucleotides: 4. The assay was immunoSEQ multiplex PCR, and TCRdb's table has in-frame clones only and misses some. The data hold 330,000 or so clones, with roughly 87% observed a single time. This chain connects TRBV25-1 to TRBJ2-1, with TRBD1 matching over 8 bases. The sample comprised peripheral blood. This clonotype originated in a man aged 25 to 45 with COVID-19, enrolled during active disease. CDR3 protein: CASGTGFYNEQFF. The CDR3 DNA reads TGTGCCAGCGGGACAGGTTTTTACAATGAGCAGTTCTTC.